This T cell receptor beta chain stems from a study of blood T cell repertoires in COVID-19. Study background: The study drew acute and convalescent COVID-19 samples from the United States, Italy and Spain. T cells, B-cell-depleted T cells, or PBMCs provided the cDNA or gDNA that served as material.

As originally analysed: Cell counts per sample came from amplifying reference gene primers. The repertoire was sequenced with immunoSEQ multiplex PCR; TCRdb's copy has only in-frame clones and lacks some. The DNA was the basis for D and trimming; V, J and clone size are from that table. The data hold over 300,000 clones, with more than 70% observed a single time. Germline V lookup: CDR1 GTSNPN, CDR2 SVGIG (reference sequence). Trimming cost V 0 bases and J 7 bases, with 12 bases left between them. This CDR3 comprises 13 residues. This sequence originates from a young man who had recovered from COVID-19. The V gene is TRBV30, the J gene TRBJ1-1; possible D gene TRBD1, 6 bases. Input material: peripheral blood. The CDR3 DNA follows: TGTGCCTGGAGTGTACAGGGATGGAGTGAAGCTTTCTTT. Translation gives CAWSVQGWSEAFF.